The 24 T cell receptor beta chains below all came from one sample that was sequenced in a study of cytomegalovirus exposure and HLA in healthy donors. Primers included in the PCR were 60 Vbeta and 13 Jbeta primers. Assay: immunoSEQ multiplex PCR; the TCRdb copy retains only in-frame clones and omits some. This table has about 130,000 clones, about 80% appearing once. The sequencing input was PBMCs. Receptor source: a woman in her 40s in good health and CMV-seronegative.

This rearrangement joins TRBV28 to TRBJ2-5, with a tentative D call TRBD1 (6 bases). Trimming stripped 5 bases from V and 0 bases from J, with 13 bases between. CDR1 and CDR2 (germline): MDHEN, SYDVKM. The CDR3 length is 15 residues. The CDR3 is CASSPGQGNQETQYF. CDR3 in DNA: TGTGCCAGCAGTCCCGGTCAGGGGAACCAAGAGACCCAGTACTTC.

The chain combines TRBV6-6 with TRBJ2-1; 9 nucleotides align to TRBD2. J gave up 5 bases and V 8 bases, and 13 bases lay outside the gene matches. There are 16 residues in the CDR3. The germline V gene encodes CDR1 MNHNY and CDR2 SVGAGI (reference sequence). The DNA for the CDR3 is TGTGCCAGCGATACTGGTCGACTAGCGGTGAACAATGAGCAGTTCTTC. Translating it yields CASDTGRLAVNNEQFF.

The gene calls are TRBV9 and TRBJ1-6; tentatively, D is TRBD1 (6 bases). This CDR3 has 17 residues. V gave up 0 bases and J gave up 7 bases, with 17 bases separating them. Germline V CDR1 and CDR2: SGDLS, YYNGEE. CDR3 sequence reads: CASSVASSGVANSPLHF. The CDR3 nucleotides read TGTGCCAGCAGCGTAGCGTCGTCAGGGGTGGCGAATTCACCCCTCCACTTT.

The chain is built from TRBV15 and TRBJ1-3; 10 nucleotides match TRBD1. Germline V gene sequence: CDR1 LNHNV, CDR2 YYDKDF (reference sequence). CDR3 length: 15 residues. The junction had 1 base not matched to a gene; V was cut back by 3 bases and J by 2 bases. CDR3 sequence: CATSRGQGTGNTIYF. The CDR3 DNA follows: TGTGCCACCAGCAGGGGACAGGGGACTGGAAACACCATATATTTT.

The chain links TRBV6-5 to TRBJ2-3, with 9 bases aligning to TRBD2. Looked up from germline, CDR1 is MNHEY and CDR2 is SVGAGI. The ends lost 6 bases at V and 4 bases at J; junction bases unmatched: 5. CDR3 size: 14 residues. CDR3 bases: TGTGCCAGCAGGCGGGAGGGCCTGGCAGATACGCAGTATTTT. This encodes CASRREGLADTQYF.

The V gene is TRBV11-2, the J gene TRBJ2-7; TRBD1 agrees at 8 bases. In germline, CDR1 is SGHAT, CDR2 FQNNGV. J gave up 7 bases and V 4 bases, and 9 bases lay outside the gene matches. The CDR3 sequence is 14 residues long. CDR3 sequence reads: CASSSTGALGEQYF. CDR3 DNA: TGTGCCAGCAGCTCGACAGGGGCCCTCGGGGAGCAGTACTTC. The full variable domain, its missing parts supplied by reference TRBV11-2 and TRBJ2-7, is EAGVAQSPRYKIIEKRQSVAFWCNPISGHATLYWYQQILGQGPKLLIQFQNNGVVDDSQLPKDRFSAERLKGVDSTLKIQPAKLEDSAVYLCASSSTGALGEQYFGPGTRLTVT.

CDR3 coding DNA: TGCGCCAGCAGCCAAGGGCTAGCTGCAGCAGATACGCAGTATTTT. Residues: CASSQGLAAADTQYF. The chain employs TRBV4-3 and TRBJ2-3; TRBD2 might be the D (5 bases). The V end was cut by 1 base, the J end by 4 bases, with 12 bases between. In germline, CDR1 is LGHNA, CDR2 YSLEER. The CDR3 loop spans 15 amino acids.

This clone was observed a few times. CDR3 loop: CASSLALVEGYGYTF. Here the CDR3 DNA reads TGTGCCAGCAGCTTAGCGCTAGTTGAGGGCTATGGCTACACCTTC. The rearrangement joins TRBV7-2 to TRBJ1-2; no reliable D call. Germline-derived CDR1 and CDR2 are SGHTA and FQGNSA. This CDR3 has 15 residues. V gave up 0 bases and J gave up 4 bases, with 12 bases separating them.

The CDR3 loop reads CASSQETGDGYGYTF. The DNA for the CDR3 is TGCGCCAGCAGCCAAGAGACAGGGGATGGCTATGGCTACACCTTC. J is TRBJ1-2 and V is TRBV4-1; TRBD1 agrees at 8 bases. Germline V gene sequence: CDR1 MGHRA, CDR2 YSYEKL. With V trimmed by 0 bases and J by 4 bases, 4 bases remained unmatched. There are 15 residues in the CDR3.

DNA for the CDR3: TGTGCCACCAGCAGAGCTCGGTCTGGTCAGCCCCAGCATTTT. Amino acid sequence: CATSRARSGQPQHF. J is TRBJ1-5 and V is TRBV15; D is unclear. Germline-derived CDR1 and CDR2 are LNHNV and YYDKDF (reference sequence). V was trimmed by 1 base and J by 6 bases, leaving 10 bases between them. The CDR3 loop spans 14 amino acids. Combining the CDR3 with reference TRBV15 and TRBJ1-5 gives the whole variable domain DAMVIQNPRYQVTQFGKPVTLSCSQTLNHNVMYWYQQKSSQAPKLLFHYYDKDFNNEADTPDNFQSRRPNTSFCFLDIRSPGLGDTAMYLCATSRARSGQPQHFGDGTRLSIL.

V gene TRBV15 combines with J gene TRBJ2-1; TRBD2 might be the D (6 bases). The germline CDR1 and CDR2 sequences are LNHNV and YYDKDF (reference sequence). The ends were cut back, 0 bases at V and 6 bases at J, with 15 bases in the middle. The CDR3 loop spans 16 amino acids. This chain's CDR3 is CATSRDGRGRGNEQFF. The CDR3 DNA is TGTGCCACCAGCAGAGATGGGCGGGGTCGGGGCAATGAGCAGTTCTTC.

This chain joins TRBV11-2 and TRBJ2-3, with D tentatively TRBD1 (5 bases). The ends were cut back, 0 bases at V and 6 bases at J, with 28 bases in the middle. Germline CDR1 reads SGHAT; CDR2 reads FQNNGV. This CDR3 has 20 amino acids. In DNA, the CDR3 is TGTGCCAGCAGCTTAGATGGGGTGTCAGGGTGGGTTAACCCAACGGATACGCAGTATTTT. Its translation is CASSLDGVSGWVNPTDTQYF.

A note on this clone: A junction boundary mismatches the germline segment, possibly from a read error. The chain links TRBV29-1 to TRBJ1-2; TRBD1 agrees at 8 bases. CDR1 is SQVTM, CDR2 ANQGSEA, per germline. There are 13 residues in the CDR3. Written as DNA, the CDR3 is TGCAGCGTCGCGGGACAGGCGAGCTATGGCTACCCCTTC. Encoded protein: CSVAGQASYGYPF.

The chain links TRBV5-6 to TRBJ2-5; the D gene is possibly TRBD2 (6 bases). The tail of the sequence fits TRBJ2-7 better, so the J call may be wrong. The CDR3 sequence is 16 residues long. Germline values: CDR1 SGHDT, CDR2 YYEEEE. The CDR3 DNA reads as TGTGCCAGCAGTCCCCCTTGGGAGGTATCCTCCTACGAGCAGTACTTC. It translates to CASSPPWEVSSYEQYF.

The chain has TRBV2 and TRBJ2-1, with 7 bases matching TRBD1. V lost 1 base, J lost 4 bases, and 7 bases stayed unmatched. The CDR3 length is 16 residues. CDR1 is SNHLY and CDR2 is FYNNEI in the germline V gene. The CDR3 nucleotides are TGTGCCAGCAGTGAAGTACTTGGACAGGAGTACAATGAGCAGTTCTTC. Translating it yields CASSEVLGQEYNEQFF.

This clone has just a few counts. The gene calls are TRBV7-2 and TRBJ2-7, with 12 positions matching TRBD2. There are 18 residues in the CDR3. Germline loops: CDR1 SGHTA, CDR2 FQGNSA. V was pared by 1 base and J by 2 bases, with 9 bases of the junction left unmatched. CDR3 DNA: TGTGCCAGCAGCTTAGTATCTAGCGGGAGGGGCGGTACCTACGAGCAGTACTTC. Its translation: CASSLVSSGRGGTYEQYF.

The gene calls are TRBV5-6 and TRBJ2-1; TRBD2 might be the D (6 bases). The germline CDR1 and CDR2 sequences are SGHDT and YYEEEE. The CDR3 is made up of 15 amino acids. V lost 4 bases to trimming and J lost 3 bases, with 14 bases between them. The CDR3 is CASSIAGSHYNEQFF. CDR3 nucleotides: TGTGCCAGCAGCATCGCGGGGTCCCACTACAATGAGCAGTTCTTC. Variable domain in full (rest from reference TRBV5-6 and TRBJ2-1): DAGVTQSPTHLIKTRGQQVTLRCSPKSGHDTVSWYQQALGQGPQFIFQYYEEEERQRGNFPDRFSGHQFPNYSSELNVNALLLGDSALYLCASSIAGSHYNEQFFGPGTRLTVL.

The chain links TRBV6-6 to TRBJ2-1; TRBD1 aligns across 7 bases. The CDR3 runs to 12 residues. V shed 8 bases, J shed 8 bases, and the junction held 6 bases outside the gene matches. The germline gives CDR1 MNHNY, CDR2 SVGAGI (reference sequence). CDR3 region: CASVDRVYEQFF. The CDR3 DNA follows: TGTGCCAGCGTCGACAGGGTTTATGAGCAGTTCTTC.

The chain joins TRBV9 to TRBJ2-7; 11 positions match TRBD1. J was trimmed by 5 bases and V by 1 base; bases with no gene match: 8. The CDR3 runs 16 residues. Germline V gene sequence: CDR1 SGDLS, CDR2 YYNGEE. CDR3 amino acids: CASSVKGQGGINEQYF. The CDR3 DNA reads TGTGCCAGCAGCGTAAAGGGACAGGGGGGTATCAACGAGCAGTACTTC. The whole variable domain, remainder taken from reference TRBV9 and TRBJ2-7, is DSGVTQTPKHLITATGQRVTLRCSPRSGDLSVYWYQQSLDQGLQFLIQYYNGEERAKGNILERFSAQQFPDLHSELNLSSLELGDSALYFCASSVKGQGGINEQYFGPGTRLTVT.

This chain links TRBV29-1 with TRBJ2-1, with 8 positions matching TRBD2. This CDR3 spans 14 amino acids. Trimming cost V 4 bases and J 4 bases; bases outside gene matches: 6. Germline V gene data show CDR1 as SQVTM and CDR2 as ANQGSEA. The CDR3 loop reads CSVGVSGVYNEQFF. CDR3 DNA: TGCAGCGTTGGTGTTAGCGGGGTATACAATGAGCAGTTCTTC.

This clone was counted a single time. The V and J genes are TRBV2 and TRBJ1-2, with D uncertain. Trimming removed 6 bases from V and 8 bases from J, with 22 bases in between. Germline V gene lookup returns CDR1 SNHLY and CDR2 FYNNEI. There are 15 residues in the CDR3. In DNA, the CDR3 is TGTGCCAGCAGAGAGTACCTGAGCGATATTTACGGCTACACCTTC. Amino acid sequence: CASREYLSDIYGYTF. The variable domain in full, with the rest retrieved from reference TRBV2 and TRBJ1-2, is EPEVTQTPSHQVTQMGQEVILRCVPISNHLYFYWYRQILGQKVEFLVSFYNNEISEKSEIFDDQFSVERPDGSNFTLKIRSTKLEDSAMYFCASREYLSDIYGYTFGSGTRLTVV.

The chain recombines TRBV5-4 with TRBJ2-7; tentative D call: TRBD2 (5 bases). This CDR3 contains 15 residues. The V gene's germline CDR1 is SGHNT and CDR2 YYREEE (reference sequence). Trimming cost V 0 bases and J 1 base, with 11 bases left between them. CDR3: CASSLVGEGSYEQYF. DNA of the CDR3: TGTGCCAGCAGCTTGGTCGGGGAAGGGTCCTACGAGCAGTACTTC.

The rearrangement uses TRBV9 and TRBJ2-7, with D possibly being TRBD2 (6 bases). V was trimmed by 7 bases and J by 1 base, leaving 12 bases between them. The CDR3 is made up of 13 amino acids. Germline lookup yields CDR1 SGDLS and CDR2 YYNGEE. The CDR3 loop reads CASSGRDSYEQYF. CDR3 nucleotides: TGTGCCAGCTCCGGGAGAGATTCCTACGAGCAGTACTTC.

The chain joins TRBV7-2 to TRBJ1-5; D is ambiguous. V was cut by 1 base and J by 8 bases, with 12 bases left in between. CDR1 is SGHTA, CDR2 FQGNSA, per germline. The CDR3 runs 14 residues. DNA of the CDR3: TGTGCCAGCAGCTTAGAAGTAAGCGCGGAGCCCCAGCATTTT. It is translated as CASSLEVSAEPQHF. The complete variable domain, with remaining parts taken from reference TRBV7-2 and TRBJ1-5, reads GAGVSQSPSNKVTEKGKDVELRCDPISGHTALYWYRQSLGQGLEFLIYFQGNSAPDKSGLPSDRFSAERTGGSVSTLTIQRTQQEDSAVYLCASSLEVSAEPQHFGDGTRLSIL.